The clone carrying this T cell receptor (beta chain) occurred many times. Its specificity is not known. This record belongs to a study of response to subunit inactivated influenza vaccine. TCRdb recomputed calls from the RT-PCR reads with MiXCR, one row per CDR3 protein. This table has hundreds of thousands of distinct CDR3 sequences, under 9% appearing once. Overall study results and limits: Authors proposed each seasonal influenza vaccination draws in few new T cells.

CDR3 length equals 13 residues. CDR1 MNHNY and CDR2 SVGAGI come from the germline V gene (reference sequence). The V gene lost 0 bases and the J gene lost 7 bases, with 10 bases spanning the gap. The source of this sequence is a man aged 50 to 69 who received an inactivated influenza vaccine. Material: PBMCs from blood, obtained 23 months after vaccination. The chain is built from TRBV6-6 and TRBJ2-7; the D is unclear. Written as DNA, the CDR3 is TGTGCCAGCAGTTACTCGGATCGGGCAGAGCAGTACTTC. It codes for CASSYSDRAEQYF.